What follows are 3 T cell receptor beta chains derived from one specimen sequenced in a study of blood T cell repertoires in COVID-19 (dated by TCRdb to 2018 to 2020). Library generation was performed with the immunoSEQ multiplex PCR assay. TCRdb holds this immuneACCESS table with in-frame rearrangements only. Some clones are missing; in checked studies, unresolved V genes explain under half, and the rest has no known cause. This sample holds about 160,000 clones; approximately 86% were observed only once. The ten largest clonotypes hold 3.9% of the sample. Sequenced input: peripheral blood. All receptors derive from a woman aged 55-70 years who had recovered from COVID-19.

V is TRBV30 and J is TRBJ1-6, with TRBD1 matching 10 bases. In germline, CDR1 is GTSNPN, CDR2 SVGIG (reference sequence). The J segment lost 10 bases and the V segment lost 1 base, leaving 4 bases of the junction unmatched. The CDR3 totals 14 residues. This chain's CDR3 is CAWSETGGGSPLHF. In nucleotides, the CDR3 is TGTGCCTGGAGTGAGACAGGGGGCGGATCACCCCTCCACTTT.

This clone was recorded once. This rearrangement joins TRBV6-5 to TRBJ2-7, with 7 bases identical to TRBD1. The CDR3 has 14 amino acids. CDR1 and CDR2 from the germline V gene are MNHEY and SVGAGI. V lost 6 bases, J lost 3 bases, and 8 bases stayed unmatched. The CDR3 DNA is TGTGCCAGCAGGCCATCAGGGGGTTACTACGAGCAGTACTTC. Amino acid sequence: CASRPSGGYYEQYF.

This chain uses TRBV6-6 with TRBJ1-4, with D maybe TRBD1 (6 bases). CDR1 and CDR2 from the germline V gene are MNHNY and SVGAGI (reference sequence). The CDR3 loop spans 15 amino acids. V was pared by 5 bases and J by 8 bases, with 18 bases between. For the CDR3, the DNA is TGTGCCAGCAGTACAGACAGGACCGGGGGGGAAAAACTGTTTTTT. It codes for CASSTDRTGGEKLFF.